The 25 T cell receptor beta chains given below trace back to one sample, sequenced in a study of T cell changes during pregnancy in multiple sclerosis. The assay was immunoSEQ multiplex PCR, and TCRdb's table has in-frame clones only and misses some. The data contain roughly 45,000 clones, about nine tenths of them singletons. Sequencing used CD4+ T cells from peripheral blood mononuclear cells, obtained in the second trimester of pregnancy. These receptors originate from a female donor with multiple sclerosis, enrolled in a pregnancy study.

This chain connects TRBV14 to TRBJ1-2, with D unresolved. This CDR3 spans 14 amino acids. Germline V gene lookup returns CDR1 SGHDN and CDR2 FVKESK. Trimming left V 4 bases short and J 4 bases short, with 13 bases between. CDR3 residues: CASSRAPEGYGYTF. In DNA, the CDR3 is TGTGCCAGCAGCCGGGCCCCCGAAGGCTATGGCTACACCTTC.

V gene TRBV28 combines with J gene TRBJ2-4; maybe TRBD1 (5 bases). Germline loops: CDR1 MDHEN, CDR2 SYDVKM. V dropped 5 bases and J dropped 9 bases, with 14 bases sitting between them. CDR3 length: 13 residues. The CDR3 sequence is CASSGWGTVIQYF. CDR3 sequence (DNA): TGTGCCAGCAGTGGATGGGGCACGGTCATTCAGTACTTC.

The chain links TRBV28 to TRBJ2-7, with TRBD2 matching 7 bases. CDR1 MDHEN and CDR2 SYDVKM come from the germline V gene. V dropped 6 bases and J dropped 3; count of bases not matched to a gene: 11. CDR3 size: 15 residues. The CDR3 is CASSPRGLSLYEQYF. As DNA, the CDR3 is TGTGCCAGCAGCCCCCGGGGACTATCACTCTACGAGCAGTACTTC.

CDR3 region: CASSPGQPQRETQYF. CDR3 bases: TGTGCCAGCAGCCCAGGACAGCCCCAAAGGGAGACCCAGTACTTC. The rearrangement uses TRBV9 and TRBJ2-5; perhaps TRBD1 as D (6 bases). V lost 4 bases and J lost 5, with 18 bases in between. The CDR3 is 15 amino acids. Germline CDR1 and CDR2: SGDLS and YYNGEE.

This sequence joins TRBV18 and TRBJ2-1; TRBD1 is a possible D gene (6 bases). Trimming cost V 3 bases and J 3 bases, with 24 bases left between them. The V gene's germline CDR1 is KGHSH and CDR2 LQKENI. This CDR3 is built from 19 residues. In DNA, the CDR3 is TGTGCCAGCTCACCCCGCGGGCCTTCTAGGGGGATAGGCTACAATGAGCAGTTCTTC. Translating it yields CASSPRGPSRGIGYNEQFF.

This sequence joins TRBV6-5 and TRBJ2-6, with D possibly matching TRBD2 (6 bases). The CDR3 spans 14 residues. Per the germline V gene, CDR1 is MNHEY and CDR2 is SVGAGI. V dropped 8 bases and J dropped 2 bases, with 10 bases sitting between them. The CDR3 region has the DNA TGTGCCAGCGCGGGGTCTACTGGGGCCAACGTCCTGACTTTC. Residues: CASAGSTGANVLTF.

V usage is TRBV18 and J usage is TRBJ2-5; TRBD1 aligns across 11 bases. This CDR3 is 16 amino acids long. Germline CDR1 and CDR2: KGHSH and LQKENI. With 1 base clipped from V and 6 bases from J, the junction kept 7 bases outside the gene matches. The CDR3 loop is CASSPQGQGAMKTQYF. The CDR3 DNA follows: TGTGCCAGCTCACCACAAGGACAGGGGGCGATGAAGACCCAGTACTTC.

Of note for this clone: The junction departs from germline at one end; a sequencing error may be responsible. The chain uses TRBV28 and TRBJ2-4; TRBD1 agrees at 8 bases. CDR1 and CDR2 (germline): MDHEN, SYDVKM. CDR3 length equals 13 residues. This CDR3 reads CASSSPLGQGVDF. The CDR3 region has the DNA TGTGCCAGCAGTTCCCCCCTTGGACAGGGAGTCGACTTC.

The chain employs TRBV5-1 and TRBJ2-5; 8 nucleotides align to TRBD1. Losses at the gene ends were 4 bases for V and 1 base for J; bases not matched to a gene: 3. The CDR3 covers 14 residues. Germline V lookup: CDR1 SGHRS, CDR2 YFSETQ. In DNA form, the CDR3 reads TGCGCCAGCAGCGTAACAGGGGGCCAAGAGACCCAGTACTTC. This codes for CASSVTGGQETQYF. Full variable domain (remainder filled in from reference TRBV5-1 and TRBJ2-5): KAGVTQTPRYLIKTRGQQVTLSCSPISGHRSVSWYQQTPGQGLQFLFEYFSETQRNKGNFPGRFSGRQFSNSRSEMNVSTLELGDSALYLCASSVTGGQETQYFGPGTRLLVL.

The V and J genes are TRBV10-3 and TRBJ2-1; the D gene is possibly TRBD1 (5 bases). V lost 7 bases to trimming and J lost 4 bases, with 14 bases between them. Germline loops: CDR1 ENHRY, CDR2 SYGVKD. This CDR3 region has 14 residues. CDR3 protein: CAITESSGYNEQFF. The CDR3 DNA reads TGTGCCATCACCGAAAGTTCAGGGTACAATGAGCAGTTCTTC.

This rearrangement joins TRBV2 to TRBJ2-5; D might be TRBD1 (5 bases). Germline assignment: CDR1 SNHLY and CDR2 FYNNEI. CDR3 length equals 15 residues. V was shortened by 3 bases and J by 9 bases, with 20 bases between the two germline ends. The CDR3: CASSETVSPYLAQYF. The CDR3 DNA reads TGTGCCAGCAGTGAGACAGTCTCTCCCTACCTTGCCCAGTACTTC.

The rearrangement uses TRBV6-6 and TRBJ2-7; TRBD1 matches 9 bases. Germline V lookup: CDR1 MNHNY, CDR2 SVGAGI (reference sequence). V lost 6 bases and J lost 11; bases outside the gene matches: 8. CDR3 size: 12 residues. The CDR3: CASSPGQGKKYF. The CDR3 nucleotides are TGTGCCAGCAGCCCTGGACAGGGGAAGAAGTACTTC.

This clone appeared once. The V call is TRBV28, the J call TRBJ1-1; D unresolved. V gave up 2 bases and J gave up 5 bases, with 3 bases separating them. In germline, CDR1 is MDHEN, CDR2 SYDVKM. This CDR3 is 11 amino acids long. The CDR3 DNA is TGTGCCAGCAGTTTACCTACTGAAGCTTTCTTT. Protein sequence: CASSLPTEAFF.

The V call is TRBV18, the J call TRBJ2-7, with D unresolved. The CDR3 loop spans 16 amino acids. Germline V gene data show CDR1 as KGHSH and CDR2 as LQKENI. The V end was cut by 3 bases, the J end by 0 bases, with 15 bases between. Here the CDR3 reads CASSPSLMRPSYEQYF. Written as DNA, the CDR3 is TGTGCCAGCTCACCGTCCCTCATGCGTCCCTCCTACGAGCAGTACTTC.

V is TRBV18 and J is TRBJ1-2, with no clear D. The CDR3 is 13 amino acids. Between the trimmed V and J ends, which lost 3 bases and 6 bases, there was a span of 11 bases. Germline assignment: CDR1 KGHSH and CDR2 LQKENI. The CDR3, as DNA: TGTGCCAGCTCACCGGACTTTGAACATGGCTACACCTTC. Amino acids: CASSPDFEHGYTF.

The chain combines TRBV28 with TRBJ2-4; D may be TRBD2 (5 bases). In germline, CDR1 is MDHEN, CDR2 SYDVKM. The CDR3 has 12 residues. V lost 6 bases and J lost 6, with 9 bases in between. The CDR3 nucleotides read TGTGCCAGCAGGAGCGGATTAAACATTCAGTACTTC. This gives the protein CASRSGLNIQYF.

The chain links TRBV9 to TRBJ2-7; TRBD2 matches 9 bases. This CDR3 contains 16 residues. From germline, CDR1 is SGDLS and CDR2 YYNGEE. V was clipped by 4 bases and J by 0 bases; unmatched bases: 8. The CDR3 sequence: CASSPSGARSSYEQYF. The CDR3 nucleotides are TGTGCCAGCAGCCCTAGCGGGGCTAGGAGCTCCTACGAGCAGTACTTC.

This chain connects TRBV9 to TRBJ2-5; 10 bases match TRBD1. Germline CDR1 and CDR2: SGDLS and YYNGEE. J gave up 2 bases and V 0 bases, and 7 bases lay outside the gene matches. The CDR3 contains 17 residues. The CDR3 sequence is CASSVGDRGGIQETQYF. Here the CDR3 DNA reads TGTGCCAGCAGCGTAGGGGACAGGGGTGGGATACAAGAGACCCAGTACTTC.

By its share, this clone is medium-sized. CDR3: CASTRPSTGIYEQYF. The CDR3 DNA reads TGTGCCAGCACCCGCCCATCGACAGGGATCTACGAGCAGTACTTC. The chain uses TRBV6-5 and TRBJ2-7; 7 nucleotides line up with TRBD1. There are 15 residues in the CDR3. Germline CDR1 MNHEY, CDR2 SVGAGI. V was clipped by 7 bases and J by 3 bases; unmatched bases: 12.

The gene calls are TRBV28 and TRBJ2-5, with D perhaps TRBD1 (5 bases). Between the trimmed V and J ends, which lost 2 bases and 7 bases, there was a span of 14 bases. The CDR3 contains 14 residues. Germline values: CDR1 MDHEN, CDR2 SYDVKM. The DNA for the CDR3 is TGTGCCAGCAGTTTAGGCAGCAGGGTTGGGACCCAGTACTTC. This sequence encodes CASSLGSRVGTQYF.

The CDR3 loop is CASSPPTASYEQYF. In nucleotides, the CDR3 is TGTGCCAGCAGCCCCCCGACAGCTTCCTACGAGCAGTACTTC. This chain links TRBV7-2 with TRBJ2-7, with D possibly being TRBD1 (5 bases). Germline V gene data show CDR1 as SGHTA and CDR2 as FQGNSA. Trimming removed 5 bases from V and 1 base from J, with 12 bases in between. The CDR3 length is 14 residues.

The genes are TRBV7-2 and TRBJ2-5; D is unclear. Trimming removed 2 bases from V and 5 bases from J, with 6 bases in between. The CDR3 is 12 amino acids. The germline V gene encodes CDR1 SGHTA and CDR2 FQGNSA. The CDR3 DNA sequence: TGTGCCAGCAGCTTATCTCGGGAGACCCAGTACTTC. The encoded protein is CASSLSRETQYF.

The chain combines TRBV6-5 with TRBJ2-5; 8 nucleotides align to TRBD1. The CDR3 sequence is 16 residues long. Germline CDR1 is MNHEY and CDR2 is SVGAGI. Trimming took 4 bases from V and 5 from J; bases not matched to a gene: 12. CDR3 amino acids: CASSSTIMTGEETQYF. DNA of the CDR3: TGTGCCAGCAGTTCCACAATCATGACAGGGGAGGAGACCCAGTACTTC.

The chain links TRBV7-2 to TRBJ2-5, with D maybe TRBD2 (5 bases). CDR1 and CDR2 from the germline V gene are SGHTA and FQGNSA. Trimming pared 5 bases from V and 4 bases from J, leaving 11 bases between. The CDR3 contains 13 residues. The CDR3 is CASSVGIRETQYF. In DNA form, the CDR3 reads TGTGCCAGCAGCGTCGGGATTCGAGAGACCCAGTACTTC.

The chain combines TRBV11-1 with TRBJ2-5; D is undetermined. V lost 1 base, J lost 2 bases, and 8 bases lay in between. CDR1 and CDR2 (germline): SGHAT, FQDESV (reference sequence). CDR3 length equals 14 residues. CDR3 coding DNA: TGTGCCAGCAGCTTAGGACTGCTGCAAGAGACCCAGTACTTC. Residues: CASSLGLLQETQYF. Using reference TRBV11-1 and TRBJ2-5 for the parts outside the CDR3, the full variable domain is EAEVAQSPRYKITEKSQAVAFWCDPISGHATLYWYRQILGQGPELLVQFQDESVVDDSQLPKDRFSAERLKGVDSTLKIQPAELGDSAMYLCASSLGLLQETQYFGPGTRLLVL.